This entry describes one TCR beta chain. What it binds is unknown. The germline V gene encodes CDR1 SGHVS and CDR2 FNYEAQ. V lost 2 bases and J lost 10; bases outside the gene matches: 9. The CDR3 covers 16 residues. These data belong to a study of T cell repertoires in cytomegalovirus infection. At the level of the study: Public TCR beta signatures marked donors with CMV infection and the matching HLA.

TCRdb ran MiXCR on the reads and lists one entry per CDR3 protein. The table lists approximately 990,000 distinct CDR3 sequences, 31% of them singletons. Notes on the study in general: Based on cumulative public TCR beta family frequency, carriers of CMV plus the relevant HLA were identified. Clonotype analysis showed dominance of the ex vivo response by HLA-C-restricted CMV-specific TCR beta clonotypes.

The sequence was obtained from a human donor in good health (CMV status not recorded). Some clones in this sample may be carry-over from other donors' samples. V usage is TRBV7-6 and J usage is TRBJ1-6, with 9 bases identical to TRBD1. The sample in question was cultured CD8+ T cells from PBMCs, obtained from culture after CMV antigen stimulation. Here the CDR3 DNA reads TGTGCCAGCAGCTTACAAGGTACAGGGGGCATGTCACCCCTCCACTTT. Translation: CASSLQGTGGMSPLHF.